The 13 T cell receptor beta chains below all came from one sample that was sequenced in a study of blood T cells in healthy people across ages. The second PCR ran about 6 to 12 cycles with a sample-barcoded 5' primer and J-beta primers. TCRdb independently ran MiXCR on the 5' RACE reads; one entry per CDR3 protein. The sample includes some 670,000 distinct CDR3 sequences, 52% of them seen just once. The specimen was blood. These receptors were taken from a woman of 80 years or more in good health.

The V gene is TRBV20-1, the J gene TRBJ2-3; D remains ambiguous. The CDR3 runs 12 residues. V was trimmed by 6 bases and J by 3 bases, leaving 10 bases between them. Germline assignment: CDR1 DFQATT and CDR2 SNEGSKA (reference sequence). CDR3 nucleotides: TGCAGTGCCAGGACCCATACAGATACGCAGTATTTT. Protein product: CSARTHTDTQYF.

The chain recombines TRBV29-1 with TRBJ1-1; D call uncertain. CDR1 SQVTM and CDR2 ANQGSEA come from the germline V gene. This CDR3 contains 10 residues. Trimming stripped 6 bases from V and 4 bases from J, with 6 bases between. The CDR3 region is CSVLGTEAFF. The CDR3 bases are TGCAGCGTACTTGGCACTGAAGCTTTCTTT.

The gene calls are TRBV28 and TRBJ1-5; maybe TRBD1 (6 bases). The CDR3 has 16 amino acids. V lost 5 bases and J lost 11, with 25 bases in between. CDR1 MDHEN and CDR2 SYDVKM come from the germline V gene. The CDR3 protein is CASSPPWGAARGAQHF. The CDR3 nucleotides read TGTGCCAGCAGTCCTCCCTGGGGGGCCGCTCGGGGAGCCCAGCATTTT.

For this clonotype: A much bigger clone sits one base away, suggesting this may be a read error. This chain joins TRBV5-1 and TRBJ2-1; no definite D call. The J call may not be correct, given that the DNA end is closer to TRBJ2-7. The CDR3 is 16 residues long. CDR1 is SGHRS and CDR2 is YFSETQ in the germline V gene. The chain's CDR3 is CASSLGGGERYNEQYF. DNA of the CDR3: TGCGCCAGCAGCTTGGGCGGCGGTGAGAGGTACAATGAGCAGTACTTC.

This clonotype was detected only a few times. The V call is TRBV7-3, the J call TRBJ1-2; D is unresolved. CDR1 is SGHTA, CDR2 FQGTGA, per germline. Trimming left V 4 bases short and J 1 base short, with 10 bases between. The CDR3 totals 14 residues. CDR3: CASSYGPNNYGYTF. CDR3 nucleotides: TGTGCCAGCAGCTATGGGCCGAATAACTATGGCTACACCTTC.

As for this clonotype: Being one base from a much bigger clone, this may be a read error. This rearrangement joins TRBV7-2 to TRBJ2-7; 8 bases are shared with TRBD2. The V gene's germline CDR1 is SGHTA and CDR2 FQGNSA. The CDR3 contains 17 residues. V was pared by 2 bases and J by 7 bases, with 16 bases of the junction left unmatched. Here the CDR3 reads CASSLLGSGAGYNEQYF. The CDR3 region has the DNA TGTGCCAGCAGCTTATTGGGTAGCGGGGCGGGGTACAATGAGCAGTACTTC.

The chain uses TRBV2 and TRBJ2-6; no firm D call. V gave up 4 bases and J gave up 3 bases, with 7 bases separating them. Germline V gives CDR1 SNHLY, CDR2 FYNNEI. The CDR3 loop spans 14 amino acids. The CDR3 loop reads CASSVERGANVLTF. In DNA, the CDR3 is TGTGCCAGCAGTGTGGAGCGTGGGGCCAACGTCCTGACTTTC.

V gene TRBV7-3 combines with J gene TRBJ1-1, with D possibly matching TRBD1 (6 bases). The V end lost 1 base, the J end lost 5 bases, and 11 bases lay between the germline ends. Germline-derived CDR1 and CDR2 are SGHTA and FQGTGA. The CDR3 spans 14 residues. The CDR3 loop reads CASSLIPGATEAFF. DNA of the CDR3: TGTGCCAGCAGCTTAATTCCGGGGGCGACTGAAGCTTTCTTT.

This clonotype has only a few counts. This chain links TRBV6-1 with TRBJ1-3, with no clear D. The germline V gene has CDR1 MNHNS and CDR2 SASEGT. With 6 bases removed from V and 0 bases from J, the gap between germline ends came to 9 bases. The CDR3 loop spans 14 amino acids. The CDR3 region has the DNA TGTGCCAGCAGCCTGCCAGACTCTGGAAACACCATATATTTT. Translating it yields CASSLPDSGNTIYF.

This clonotype was picked up many times. V is TRBV20-1 and J is TRBJ2-1; the D gene is possibly TRBD1 (6 bases). The germline CDR1 and CDR2 sequences are DFQATT and SNEGSKA (reference sequence). CDR3 length: 15 amino acids. The germline V and J ends were trimmed by 2 bases and 2 bases, with 13 bases remaining between them. CDR3 region: CSARTGTTTYNEQFF. The CDR3 DNA reads TGCAGTGCTAGAACCGGGACAACCACCTACAATGAGCAGTTCTTC.

This rearrangement joins TRBV6-6 to TRBJ2-7, with 12 bases that match TRBD2. The CDR3 is 14 amino acids. V was pared by 4 bases and J by 5 bases, with 3 bases of the junction left unmatched. Germline V gene lookup returns CDR1 MNHNY and CDR2 SVGAGI (reference sequence). For the CDR3, the DNA is TGTGCCAGCAGTTCTAGCGGGGGGGTTGACGAGCAGTACTTC. Amino acid sequence: CASSSSGGVDEQYF.

In the case of this clonotype: A much bigger clone sits one base away, suggesting this may be a read error. The chain links TRBV10-3 to TRBJ2-5; D is perhaps TRBD2 (6 bases). Gene TRBJ2-1 matches the end of the DNA better, so the J call may be wrong. Germline lookup yields CDR1 ENHRY and CDR2 SYGVKD. CDR3 size: 14 residues. The CDR3 DNA sequence: TGTGCCATCAGTGCTCGGGACTTACAAGAGACCCAGTTCTTC. It specifies CAISARDLQETQFF.

This chain links TRBV4-1 with TRBJ2-5, with D uncertain. CDR3 length equals 14 residues. The germline V gene has CDR1 MGHRA and CDR2 YSYEKL. Trimming left V 0 bases short and J 5 bases short, with 10 bases between. CDR3 in DNA: TGCGCCAGCAGCCAAGATCTGAATCCGGAGACCCAGTACTTC. It translates to CASSQDLNPETQYF.